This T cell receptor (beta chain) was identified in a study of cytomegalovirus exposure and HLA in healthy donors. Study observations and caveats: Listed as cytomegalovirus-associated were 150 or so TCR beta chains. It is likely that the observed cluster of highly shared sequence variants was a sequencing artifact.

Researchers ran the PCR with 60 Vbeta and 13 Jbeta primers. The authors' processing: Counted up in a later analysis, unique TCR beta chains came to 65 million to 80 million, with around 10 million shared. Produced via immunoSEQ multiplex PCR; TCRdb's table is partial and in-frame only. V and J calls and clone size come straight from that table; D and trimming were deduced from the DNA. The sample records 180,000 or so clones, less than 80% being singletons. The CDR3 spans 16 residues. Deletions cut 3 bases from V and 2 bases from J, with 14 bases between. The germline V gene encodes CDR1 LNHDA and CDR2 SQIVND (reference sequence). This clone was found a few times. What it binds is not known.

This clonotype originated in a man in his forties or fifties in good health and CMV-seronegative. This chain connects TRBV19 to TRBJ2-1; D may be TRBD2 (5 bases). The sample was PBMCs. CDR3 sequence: CASSINSGETYNEQFF. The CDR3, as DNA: TGTGCCAGTAGTATTAACTCCGGGGAAACCTACAATGAGCAGTTCTTC.